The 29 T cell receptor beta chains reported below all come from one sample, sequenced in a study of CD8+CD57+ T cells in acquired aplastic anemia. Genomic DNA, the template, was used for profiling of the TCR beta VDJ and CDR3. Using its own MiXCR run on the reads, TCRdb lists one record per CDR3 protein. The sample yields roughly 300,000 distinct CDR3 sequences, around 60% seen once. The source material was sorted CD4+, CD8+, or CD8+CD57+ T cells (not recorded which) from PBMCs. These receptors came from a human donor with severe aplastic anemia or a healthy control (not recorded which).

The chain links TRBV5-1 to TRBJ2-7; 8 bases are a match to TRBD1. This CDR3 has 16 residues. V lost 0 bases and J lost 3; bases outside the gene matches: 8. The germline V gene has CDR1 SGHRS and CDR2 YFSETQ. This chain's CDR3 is CASSLVGPGGYYEQYF. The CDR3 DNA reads TGCGCCAGCAGCTTGGTGGGGCCAGGGGGCTACTACGAGCAGTACTTC.

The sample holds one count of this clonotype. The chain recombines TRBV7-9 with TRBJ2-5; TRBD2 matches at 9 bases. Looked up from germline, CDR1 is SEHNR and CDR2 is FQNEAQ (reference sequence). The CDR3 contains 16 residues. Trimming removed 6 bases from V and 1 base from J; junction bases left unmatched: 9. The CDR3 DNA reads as TGTGCCAGCAGTTATGTAGCGGGGGCCTTCCAAGAGACCCAGTACTTC. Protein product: CASSYVAGAFQETQYF.

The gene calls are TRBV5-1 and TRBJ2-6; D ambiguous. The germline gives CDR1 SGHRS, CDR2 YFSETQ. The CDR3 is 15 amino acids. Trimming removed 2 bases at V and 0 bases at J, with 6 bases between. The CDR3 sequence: CASSFQGSGANVLTF. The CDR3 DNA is TGCGCCAGCAGCTTTCAAGGCTCTGGGGCCAACGTCCTGACTTTC. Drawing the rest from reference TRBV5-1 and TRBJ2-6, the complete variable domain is KAGVTQTPRYLIKTRGQQVTLSCSPISGHRSVSWYQQTPGQGLQFLFEYFSETQRNKGNFPGRFSGRQFSNSRSEMNVSTLELGDSALYLCASSFQGSGANVLTFGAGSRLTVL.

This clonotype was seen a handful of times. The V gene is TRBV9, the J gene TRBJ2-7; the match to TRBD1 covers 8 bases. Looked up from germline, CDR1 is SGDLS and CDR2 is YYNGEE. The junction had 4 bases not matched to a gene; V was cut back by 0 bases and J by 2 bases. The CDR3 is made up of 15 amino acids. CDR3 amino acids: CASSVEGTGAYEQYF. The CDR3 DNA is TGTGCCAGCAGCGTAGAGGGGACAGGAGCCTACGAGCAGTACTTC.

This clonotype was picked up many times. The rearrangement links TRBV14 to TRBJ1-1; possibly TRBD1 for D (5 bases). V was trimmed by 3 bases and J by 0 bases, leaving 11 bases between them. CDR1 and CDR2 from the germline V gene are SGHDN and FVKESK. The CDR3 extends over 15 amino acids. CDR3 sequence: CASSQGRRMNTEAFF. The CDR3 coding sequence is TGTGCCAGCAGCCAGGGGCGGAGGATGAACACTGAAGCTTTCTTT.

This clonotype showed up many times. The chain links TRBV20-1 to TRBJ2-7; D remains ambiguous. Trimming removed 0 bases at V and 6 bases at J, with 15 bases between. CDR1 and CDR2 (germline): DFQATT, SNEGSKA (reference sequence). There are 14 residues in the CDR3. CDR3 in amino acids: CSARDTSRFREQYF. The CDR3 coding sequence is TGCAGTGCTAGAGATACCAGCCGCTTTCGCGAGCAGTACTTC.

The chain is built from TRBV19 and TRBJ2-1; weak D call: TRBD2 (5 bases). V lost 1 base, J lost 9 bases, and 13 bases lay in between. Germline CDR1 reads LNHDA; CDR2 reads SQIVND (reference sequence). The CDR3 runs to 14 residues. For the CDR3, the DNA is TGTGCCAGTAGTATAGTCCCGGGATTCGGTGAGCAGTTCTTC. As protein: CASSIVPGFGEQFF.

As DNA, the CDR3 is TGTGCCAGCGGGGACAGGGGCCACCAAAACACCATATATTTT. Its protein is CASGDRGHQNTIYF. The gene calls are TRBV7-3 and TRBJ1-3, with 10 nucleotides matching TRBD1. V trimming: 8 bases; J trimming: 6 bases; junction bases outside the gene matches: 7. This CDR3 has 14 amino acids. Germline-derived CDR1 and CDR2 are SGHTA and FQGTGA.

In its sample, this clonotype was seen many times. The CDR3, as DNA: TGTGCCAGCAGACCGGGACCTATCACAGATACGCAGTATTTT. This sequence encodes CASRPGPITDTQYF. This chain connects TRBV6-2 or TRBV6-3 to TRBJ2-3, with D perhaps being TRBD1 or TRBD2 (5 bases each). V was shortened by 6 bases and J by 2 bases, with 12 bases between the two germline ends. This CDR3 spans 14 amino acids. Germline CDR1 MNHEY, CDR2 SVGEGT.

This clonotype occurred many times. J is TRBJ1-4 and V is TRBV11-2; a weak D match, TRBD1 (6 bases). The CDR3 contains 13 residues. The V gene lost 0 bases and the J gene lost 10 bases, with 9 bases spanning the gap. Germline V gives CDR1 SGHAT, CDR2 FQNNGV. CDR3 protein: CASSLDQDRKLFF. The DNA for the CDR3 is TGTGCCAGCAGCTTAGATCAGGACAGAAAACTGTTTTTT.

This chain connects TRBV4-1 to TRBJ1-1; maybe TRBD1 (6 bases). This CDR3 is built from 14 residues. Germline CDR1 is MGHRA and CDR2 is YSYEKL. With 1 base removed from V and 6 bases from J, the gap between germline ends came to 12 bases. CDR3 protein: CASSQARTAPEAFF. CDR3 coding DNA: TGCGCCAGCAGCCAAGCCCGGACAGCCCCTGAAGCTTTCTTT.

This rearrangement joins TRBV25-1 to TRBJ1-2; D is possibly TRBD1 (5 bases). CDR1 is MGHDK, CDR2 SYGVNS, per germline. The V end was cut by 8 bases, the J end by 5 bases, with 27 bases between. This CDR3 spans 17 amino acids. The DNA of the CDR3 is TGTGCCAGCGCTCAAACCTACCGGGGAGAAAAGGGGTATGGCTACACCTTC. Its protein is CASAQTYRGEKGYGYTF.

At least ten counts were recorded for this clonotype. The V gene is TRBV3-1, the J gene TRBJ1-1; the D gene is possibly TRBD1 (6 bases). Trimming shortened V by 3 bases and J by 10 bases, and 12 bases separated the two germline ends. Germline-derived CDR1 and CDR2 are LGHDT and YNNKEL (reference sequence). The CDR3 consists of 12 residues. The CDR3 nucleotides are TGTGCCAGCAGCCAGGCCTCAGGGGTAGCTTTCTTT. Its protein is CASSQASGVAFF.

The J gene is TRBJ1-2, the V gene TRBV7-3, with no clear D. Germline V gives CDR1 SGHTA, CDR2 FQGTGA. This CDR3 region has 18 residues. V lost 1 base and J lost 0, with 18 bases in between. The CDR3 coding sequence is TGTGCCAGCAGCTTAAAAGGGAACACCGAACTAGCTAACTATGGCTACACCTTC. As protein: CASSLKGNTELANYGYTF. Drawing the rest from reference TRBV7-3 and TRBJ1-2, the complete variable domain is GAGVSQTPSNKVTEKGKYVELRCDPISGHTALYWYRQSLGQGPEFLIYFQGTGAADDSGLPNDRFFAVRPEGSVSTLKIQRTERGDSAVYLCASSLKGNTELANYGYTFGSGTRLTVV.

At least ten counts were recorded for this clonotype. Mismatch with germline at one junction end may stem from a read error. CDR3 region: CNAREGTLGYF. The CDR3 bases are TGCAATGCTAGAGAAGGGACTTTGGGTTATTTT. The chain is built from TRBV20-1 and TRBJ2-3; TRBD2 might be the D (6 bases). Per germline, CDR1 DFQATT and CDR2 SNEGSKA (reference sequence). The CDR3 is 11 amino acids.

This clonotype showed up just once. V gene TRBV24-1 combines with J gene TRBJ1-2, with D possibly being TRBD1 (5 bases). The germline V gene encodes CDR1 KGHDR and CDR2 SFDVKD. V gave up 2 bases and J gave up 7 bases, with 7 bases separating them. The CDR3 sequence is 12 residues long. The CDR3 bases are TGTGCCACCAGTGATTCAGGGTTTGGCTACACCTTC. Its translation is CATSDSGFGYTF.

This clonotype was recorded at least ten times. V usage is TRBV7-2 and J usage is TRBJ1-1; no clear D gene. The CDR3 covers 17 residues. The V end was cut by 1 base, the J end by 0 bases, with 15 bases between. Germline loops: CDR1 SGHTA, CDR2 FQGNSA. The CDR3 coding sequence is TGTGCCAGCAGCTTAGGGCCCGGGTTTCTCGTGAACACTGAAGCTTTCTTT. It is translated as CASSLGPGFLVNTEAFF. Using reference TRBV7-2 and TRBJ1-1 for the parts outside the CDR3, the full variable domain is GAGVSQSPSNKVTEKGKDVELRCDPISGHTALYWYRQSLGQGLEFLIYFQGNSAPDKSGLPSDRFSAERTGGSVSTLTIQRTQQEDSAVYLCASSLGPGFLVNTEAFFGQGTRLTVV.

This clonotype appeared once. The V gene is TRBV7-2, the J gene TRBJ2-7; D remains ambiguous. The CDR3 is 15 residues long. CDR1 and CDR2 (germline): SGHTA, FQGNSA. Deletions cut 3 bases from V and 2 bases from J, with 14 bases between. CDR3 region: CASSLYGPTAYEQYF. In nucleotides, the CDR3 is TGTGCCAGCAGCTTGTACGGACCTACGGCCTACGAGCAGTACTTC.

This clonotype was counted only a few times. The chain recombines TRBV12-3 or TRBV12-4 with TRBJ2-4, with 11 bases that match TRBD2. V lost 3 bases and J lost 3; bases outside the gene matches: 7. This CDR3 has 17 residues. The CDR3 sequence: CASSFLTSGDLKNIQYF. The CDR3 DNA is TGTGCCAGCAGTTTTCTGACTAGCGGGGACCTCAAAAACATTCAGTACTTC.

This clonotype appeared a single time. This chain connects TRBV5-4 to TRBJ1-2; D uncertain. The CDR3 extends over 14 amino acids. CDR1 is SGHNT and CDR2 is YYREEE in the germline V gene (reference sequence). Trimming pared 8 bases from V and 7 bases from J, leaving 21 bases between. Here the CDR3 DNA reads TGTGCCAGTTCTGGTCGCGCCGAGTTTTTTGGCTACACCTTC. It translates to CASSGRAEFFGYTF.

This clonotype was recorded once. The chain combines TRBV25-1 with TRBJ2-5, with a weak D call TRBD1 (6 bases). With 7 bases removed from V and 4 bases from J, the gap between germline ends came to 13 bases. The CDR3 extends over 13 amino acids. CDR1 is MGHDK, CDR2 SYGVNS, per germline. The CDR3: CASTNVGGETQYF. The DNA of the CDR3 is TGTGCCAGCACCAACGTAGGGGGAGAGACCCAGTACTTC.

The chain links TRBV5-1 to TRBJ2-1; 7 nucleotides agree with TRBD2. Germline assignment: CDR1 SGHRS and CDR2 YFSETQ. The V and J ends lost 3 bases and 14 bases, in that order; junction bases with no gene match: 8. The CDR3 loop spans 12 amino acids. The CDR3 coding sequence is TGCGCCAGCAGCTCGACCGGGACTAATAAGTTCTTC. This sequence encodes CASSSTGTNKFF.

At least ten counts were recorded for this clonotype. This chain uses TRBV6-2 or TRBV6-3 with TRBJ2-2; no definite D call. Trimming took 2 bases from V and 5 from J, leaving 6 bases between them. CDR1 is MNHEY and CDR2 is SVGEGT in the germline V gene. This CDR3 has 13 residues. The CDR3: CASSYASTGELFF. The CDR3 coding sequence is TGTGCCAGCAGTTACGCCTCTACCGGGGAGCTGTTTTTT.

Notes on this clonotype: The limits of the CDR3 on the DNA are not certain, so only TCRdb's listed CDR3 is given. The CDR3 here is CASSSSGEETQYF. The gene calls are TRBV12-3 or TRBV12-4 and TRBJ2-5; the listed D gene, TRBD1, was not tested against the DNA. From its first to its last residue, the CDR3 has 13 amino acids.

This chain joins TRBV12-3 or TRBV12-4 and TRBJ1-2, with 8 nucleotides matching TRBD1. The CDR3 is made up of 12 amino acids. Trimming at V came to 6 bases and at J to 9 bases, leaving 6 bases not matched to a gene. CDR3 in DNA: TGTGCCAGCAGCCTTCAGGGGGCCAGCTACACCTTC. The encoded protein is CASSLQGASYTF.

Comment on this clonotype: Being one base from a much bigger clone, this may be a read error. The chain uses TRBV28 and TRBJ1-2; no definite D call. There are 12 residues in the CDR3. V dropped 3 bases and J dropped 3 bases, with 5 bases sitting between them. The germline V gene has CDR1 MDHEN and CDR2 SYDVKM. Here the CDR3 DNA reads TGTGCCAGCAGTTTTCGGCACTATGGCTACACCTTC. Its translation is CASSFRHYGYTF.

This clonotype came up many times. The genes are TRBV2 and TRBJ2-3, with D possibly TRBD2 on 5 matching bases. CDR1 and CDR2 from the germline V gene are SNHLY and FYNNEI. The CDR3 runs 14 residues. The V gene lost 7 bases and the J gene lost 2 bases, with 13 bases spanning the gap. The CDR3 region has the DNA TGTGCCAGCATATTGAGCGGACTCACAGATACGCAGTATTTT. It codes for CASILSGLTDTQYF.

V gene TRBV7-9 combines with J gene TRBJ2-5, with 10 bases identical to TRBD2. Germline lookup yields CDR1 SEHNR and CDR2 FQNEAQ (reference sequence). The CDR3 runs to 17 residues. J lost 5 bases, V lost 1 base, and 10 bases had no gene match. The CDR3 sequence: CASSLGDTTSGQETQYF. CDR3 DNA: TGTGCCAGCAGCTTAGGGGACACGACTAGCGGGCAGGAGACCCAGTACTTC.

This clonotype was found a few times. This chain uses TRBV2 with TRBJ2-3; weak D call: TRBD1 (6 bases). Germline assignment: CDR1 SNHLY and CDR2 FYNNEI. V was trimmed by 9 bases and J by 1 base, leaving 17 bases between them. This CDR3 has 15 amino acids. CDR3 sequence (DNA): TGTGCCAGGACGGAAGGGACACGCCGCACAGATACGCAGTATTTT. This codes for CARTEGTRRTDTQYF.